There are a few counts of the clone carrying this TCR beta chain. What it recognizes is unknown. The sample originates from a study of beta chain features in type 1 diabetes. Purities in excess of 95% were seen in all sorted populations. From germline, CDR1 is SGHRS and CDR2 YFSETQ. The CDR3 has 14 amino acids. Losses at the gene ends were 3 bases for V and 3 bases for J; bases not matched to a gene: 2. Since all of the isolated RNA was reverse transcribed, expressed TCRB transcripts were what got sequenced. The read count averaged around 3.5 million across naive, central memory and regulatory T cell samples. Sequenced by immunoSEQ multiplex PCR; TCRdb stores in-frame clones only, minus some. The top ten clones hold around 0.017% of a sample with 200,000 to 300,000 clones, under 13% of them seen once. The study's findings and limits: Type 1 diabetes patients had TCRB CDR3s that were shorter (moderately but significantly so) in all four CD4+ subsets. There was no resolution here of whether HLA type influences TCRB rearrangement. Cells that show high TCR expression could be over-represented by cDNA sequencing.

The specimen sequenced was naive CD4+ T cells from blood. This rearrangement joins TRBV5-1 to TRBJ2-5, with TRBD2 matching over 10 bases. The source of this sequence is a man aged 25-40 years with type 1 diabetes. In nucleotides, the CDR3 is TGCGCCAGCAGCTCCGGGACTAGCGAAGAGACCCAGTACTTC. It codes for CASSSGTSEETQYF.